The clone carrying this TCR beta chain has more than one count but fewer than ten. Trimming at V came to 3 bases and at J to 8 bases, leaving 6 bases not matched to a gene. The CDR3 sequence is 12 residues long. Germline loops: CDR1 DFQATT, CDR2 SNEGSKA (reference sequence). The record originates from a study of blood T cells in healthy people across ages. Together with a sample-barcoded 5' primer, a J-beta primer mix was included in a second PCR lasting about 6 to 11 cycles. TCRdb re-called the 5' RACE reads through MiXCR, storing one row per CDR3 protein. Here the sample spans about 1.7 million distinct CDR3 sequences, 28% being singletons.

The chain has TRBV20-1 and TRBJ1-1, with 7 positions matching TRBD1. The sequence was collected from a woman aged 25 to 45 in good health. The sample comprised blood. CDR3 sequence: CSARRDSTEAFF. CDR3 nucleotides: TGCAGTGCTAGGCGGGACAGCACCGAAGCTTTCTTT.